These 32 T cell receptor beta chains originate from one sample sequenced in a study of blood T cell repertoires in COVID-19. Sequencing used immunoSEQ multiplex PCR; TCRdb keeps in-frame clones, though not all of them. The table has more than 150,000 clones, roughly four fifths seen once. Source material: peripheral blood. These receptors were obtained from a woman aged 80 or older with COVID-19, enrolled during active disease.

DNA for the CDR3: TGTGCCAGCAGGGCCTGGGGAGCGTCAGGCCCAGATACGCAGTATTTT. Its translation is CASRAWGASGPDTQYF. The chain is built from TRBV28 and TRBJ2-3, with a weak D call TRBD2 (5 bases). Germline V CDR1 and CDR2: MDHEN, SYDVKM. The CDR3 totals 16 residues. The V gene lost 6 bases and the J gene lost 4 bases, with 20 bases spanning the gap.

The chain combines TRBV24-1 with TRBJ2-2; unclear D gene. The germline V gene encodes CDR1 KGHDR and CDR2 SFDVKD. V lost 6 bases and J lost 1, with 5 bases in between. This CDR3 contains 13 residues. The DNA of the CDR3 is TGTGCCACCAGTCGACAGAACACCGGGGAGCTGTTTTTT. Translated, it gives CATSRQNTGELFF.

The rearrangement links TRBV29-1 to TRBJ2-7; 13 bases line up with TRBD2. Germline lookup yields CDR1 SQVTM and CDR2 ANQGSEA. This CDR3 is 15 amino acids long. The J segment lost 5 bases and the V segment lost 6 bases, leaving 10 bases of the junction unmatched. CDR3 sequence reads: CSVGGTSGKIHEQYF. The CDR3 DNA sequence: TGCAGCGTCGGAGGGACTAGCGGGAAAATCCACGAGCAGTACTTC.

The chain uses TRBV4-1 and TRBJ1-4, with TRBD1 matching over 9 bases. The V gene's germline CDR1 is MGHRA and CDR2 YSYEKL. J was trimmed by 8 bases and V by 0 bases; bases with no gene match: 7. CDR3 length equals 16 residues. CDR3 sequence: CASSQDPHRGREKLFF. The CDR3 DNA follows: TGCGCCAGCAGCCAAGATCCTCACAGGGGGCGAGAAAAACTGTTTTTT.

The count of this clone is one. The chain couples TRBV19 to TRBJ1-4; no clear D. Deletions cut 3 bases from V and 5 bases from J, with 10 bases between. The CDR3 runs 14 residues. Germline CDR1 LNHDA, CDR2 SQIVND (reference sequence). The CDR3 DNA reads TGTGCCAGTAGTATGAGCGTCAGCAATGAAAAACTGTTTTTT. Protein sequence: CASSMSVSNEKLFF.

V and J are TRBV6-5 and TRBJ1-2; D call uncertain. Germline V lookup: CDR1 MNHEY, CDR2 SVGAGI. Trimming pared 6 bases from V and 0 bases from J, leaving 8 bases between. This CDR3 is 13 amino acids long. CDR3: CASRMGPNYGYTF. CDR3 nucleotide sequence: TGTGCCAGCAGGATGGGCCCTAACTATGGCTACACCTTC.

The CDR3 nucleotides are TGTGCCAGCAGCGTAGGTTGGGCAGGGGGCGACGAGCAGTACTTC. Translating it yields CASSVGWAGGDEQYF. The V gene is TRBV9, the J gene TRBJ2-7; TRBD1 aligns across 8 bases. Germline loops: CDR1 SGDLS, CDR2 YYNGEE. This CDR3 has 15 residues. V shed 0 bases and J 5 bases; nucleotides not matched to a gene: 7.

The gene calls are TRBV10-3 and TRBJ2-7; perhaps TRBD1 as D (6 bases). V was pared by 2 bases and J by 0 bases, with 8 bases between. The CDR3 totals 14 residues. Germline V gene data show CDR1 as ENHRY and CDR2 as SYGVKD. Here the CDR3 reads CAISEGQHSYEQYF. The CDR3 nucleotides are TGTGCCATCAGTGAGGGACAGCACTCCTACGAGCAGTACTTC.

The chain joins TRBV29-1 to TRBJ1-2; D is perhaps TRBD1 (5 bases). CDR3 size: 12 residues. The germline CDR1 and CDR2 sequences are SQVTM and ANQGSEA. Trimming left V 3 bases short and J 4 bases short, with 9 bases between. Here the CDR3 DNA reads TGCAGCGTTGACCAGGGTTCCTATGGCTACACCTTC. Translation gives CSVDQGSYGYTF.

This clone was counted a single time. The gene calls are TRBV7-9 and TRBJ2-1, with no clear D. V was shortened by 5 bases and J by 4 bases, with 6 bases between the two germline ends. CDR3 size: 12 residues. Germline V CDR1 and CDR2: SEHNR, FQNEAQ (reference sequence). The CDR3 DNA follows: TGTGCCAGCAGCCCCCAGTACAATGAGCAGTTCTTC. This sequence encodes CASSPQYNEQFF.

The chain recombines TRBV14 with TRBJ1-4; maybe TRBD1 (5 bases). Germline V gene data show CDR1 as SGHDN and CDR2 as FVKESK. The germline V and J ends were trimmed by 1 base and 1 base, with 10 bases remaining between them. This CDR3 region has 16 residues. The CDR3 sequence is CASSQVGGVTNEKLFF. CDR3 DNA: TGTGCCAGCAGCCAAGTGGGGGGGGTAACTAATGAAAAACTGTTTTTT.

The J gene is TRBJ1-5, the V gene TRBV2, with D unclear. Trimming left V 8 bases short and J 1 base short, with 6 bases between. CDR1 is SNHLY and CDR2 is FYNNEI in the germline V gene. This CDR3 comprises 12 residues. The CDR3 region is CASGRSNQPQHF. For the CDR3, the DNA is TGTGCCAGCGGGAGGAGCAATCAGCCCCAGCATTTT. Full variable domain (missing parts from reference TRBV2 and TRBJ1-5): EPEVTQTPSHQVTQMGQEVILRCVPISNHLYFYWYRQILGQKVEFLVSFYNNEISEKSEIFDDQFSVERPDGSNFTLKIRSTKLEDSAMYFCASGRSNQPQHFGDGTRLSIL.

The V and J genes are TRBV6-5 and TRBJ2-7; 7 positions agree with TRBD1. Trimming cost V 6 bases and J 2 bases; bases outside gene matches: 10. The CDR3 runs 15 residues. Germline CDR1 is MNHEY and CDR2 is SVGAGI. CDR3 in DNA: TGTGCCAGCAGCCAGAACAGGGGAAATGCCTACGAGCAGTACTTC. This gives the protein CASSQNRGNAYEQYF.

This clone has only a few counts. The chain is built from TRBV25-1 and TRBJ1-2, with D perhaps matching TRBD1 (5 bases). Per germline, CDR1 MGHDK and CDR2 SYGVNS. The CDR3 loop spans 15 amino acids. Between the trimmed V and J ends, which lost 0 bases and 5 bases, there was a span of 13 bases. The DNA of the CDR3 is TGTGCCAGCAGTGAATACTCGGGGGTAGGATATGGCTACACCTTC. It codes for CASSEYSGVGYGYTF.

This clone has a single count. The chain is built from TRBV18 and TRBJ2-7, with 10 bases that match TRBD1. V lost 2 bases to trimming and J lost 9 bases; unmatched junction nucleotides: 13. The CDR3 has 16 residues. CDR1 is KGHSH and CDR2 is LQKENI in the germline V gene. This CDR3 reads CASSPGGAGTGVPQYF. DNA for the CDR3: TGTGCCAGCTCACCAGGAGGCGCCGGGACAGGGGTACCGCAGTACTTC.

As DNA, the CDR3 is TGCAGTGCTGATATCCTTACGGGGCAGTTCTTC. It specifies CSADILTGQFF. V and J are TRBV20-1 and TRBJ2-1; no firm D call. Trimming took 5 bases from V and 12 from J, leaving 14 bases between them. CDR1 and CDR2 from the germline V gene are DFQATT and SNEGSKA (reference sequence). The CDR3 is 11 residues long.

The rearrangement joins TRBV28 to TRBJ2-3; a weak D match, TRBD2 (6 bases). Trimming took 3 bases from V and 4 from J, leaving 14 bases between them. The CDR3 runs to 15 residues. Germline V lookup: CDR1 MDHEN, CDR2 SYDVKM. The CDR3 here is CASSFGGMGADTQYF. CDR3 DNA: TGTGCCAGCAGTTTTGGGGGGATGGGCGCAGATACGCAGTATTTT.

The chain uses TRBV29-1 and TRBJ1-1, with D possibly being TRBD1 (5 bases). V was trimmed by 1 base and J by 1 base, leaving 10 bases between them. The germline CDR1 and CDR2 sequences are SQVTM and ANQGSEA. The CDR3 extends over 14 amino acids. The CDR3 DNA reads TGCAGCGTTGAAGGTACAGGCTCGAACACTGAAGCTTTCTTT. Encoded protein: CSVEGTGSNTEAFF.

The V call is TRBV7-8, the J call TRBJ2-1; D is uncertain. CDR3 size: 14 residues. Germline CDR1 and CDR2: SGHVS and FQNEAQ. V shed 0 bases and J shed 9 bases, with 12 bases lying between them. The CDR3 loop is CASSLASWLGEQFF. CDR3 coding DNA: TGTGCCAGCAGCTTAGCGTCCTGGCTTGGTGAGCAGTTCTTC.

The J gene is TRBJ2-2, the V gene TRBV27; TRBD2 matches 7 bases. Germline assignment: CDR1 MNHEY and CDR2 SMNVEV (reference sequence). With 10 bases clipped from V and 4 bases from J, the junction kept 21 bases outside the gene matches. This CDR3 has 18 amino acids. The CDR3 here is CATLPRVGGPWSTGELFF. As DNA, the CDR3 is TGTGCCACCCTTCCCCGGGTGGGAGGGCCCTGGAGCACCGGGGAGCTGTTTTTT.

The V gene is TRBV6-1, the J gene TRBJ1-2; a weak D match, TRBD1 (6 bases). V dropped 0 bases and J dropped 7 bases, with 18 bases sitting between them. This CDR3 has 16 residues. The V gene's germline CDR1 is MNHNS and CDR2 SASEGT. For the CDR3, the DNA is TGTGCCAGCAGTGAAGCGAGAGGAACAGGGTTGGTTGGCTACACCTTC. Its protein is CASSEARGTGLVGYTF.

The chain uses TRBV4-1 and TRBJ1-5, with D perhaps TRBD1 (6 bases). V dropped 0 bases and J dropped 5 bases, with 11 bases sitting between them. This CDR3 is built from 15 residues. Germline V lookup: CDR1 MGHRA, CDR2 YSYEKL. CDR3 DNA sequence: TGCGCCAGCAGCCAAGAACAGGGACCGTATCAGCCCCAGCATTTT. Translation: CASSQEQGPYQPQHF.

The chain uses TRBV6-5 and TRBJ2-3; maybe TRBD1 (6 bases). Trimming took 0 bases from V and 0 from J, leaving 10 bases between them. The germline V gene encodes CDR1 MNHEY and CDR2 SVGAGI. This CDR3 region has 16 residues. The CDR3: CASSYSGDTSTDTQYF. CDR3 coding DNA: TGTGCCAGCAGTTACTCGGGGGACACGAGCACAGATACGCAGTATTTT.

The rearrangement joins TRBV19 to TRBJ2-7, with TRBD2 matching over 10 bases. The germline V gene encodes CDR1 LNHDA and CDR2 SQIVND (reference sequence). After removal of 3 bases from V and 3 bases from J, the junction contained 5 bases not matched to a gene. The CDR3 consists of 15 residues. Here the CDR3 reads CASSIVPSGSYEQYF. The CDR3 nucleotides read TGTGCCAGTAGTATTGTGCCTAGCGGGAGCTACGAGCAGTACTTC.

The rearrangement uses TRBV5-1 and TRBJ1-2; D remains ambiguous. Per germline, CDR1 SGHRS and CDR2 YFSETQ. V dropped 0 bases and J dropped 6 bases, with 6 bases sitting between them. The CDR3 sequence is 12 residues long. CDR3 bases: TGCGCCAGCAGCTTGGGCGGGGATGGCTACACCTTC. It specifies CASSLGGDGYTF.

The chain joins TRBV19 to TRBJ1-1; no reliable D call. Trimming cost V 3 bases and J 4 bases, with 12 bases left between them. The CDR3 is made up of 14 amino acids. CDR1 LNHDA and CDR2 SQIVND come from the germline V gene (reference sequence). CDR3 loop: CASSMGVPGTEAFF. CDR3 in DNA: TGTGCCAGTAGTATGGGTGTCCCAGGCACTGAAGCTTTCTTT.

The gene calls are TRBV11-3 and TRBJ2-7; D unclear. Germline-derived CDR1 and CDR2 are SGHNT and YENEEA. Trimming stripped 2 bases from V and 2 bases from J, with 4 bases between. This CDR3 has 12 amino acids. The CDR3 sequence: CASSLNTYEQYF. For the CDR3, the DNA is TGTGCCAGCAGCTTAAACACCTACGAGCAGTACTTC.

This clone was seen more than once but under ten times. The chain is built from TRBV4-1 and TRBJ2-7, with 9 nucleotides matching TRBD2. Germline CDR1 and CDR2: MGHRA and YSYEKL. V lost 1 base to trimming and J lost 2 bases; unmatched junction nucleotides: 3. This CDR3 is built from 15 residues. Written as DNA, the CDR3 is TGCGCCAGCAGCCAAGTCCCTAGCGGGGCCTACGAGCAGTACTTC. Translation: CASSQVPSGAYEQYF.

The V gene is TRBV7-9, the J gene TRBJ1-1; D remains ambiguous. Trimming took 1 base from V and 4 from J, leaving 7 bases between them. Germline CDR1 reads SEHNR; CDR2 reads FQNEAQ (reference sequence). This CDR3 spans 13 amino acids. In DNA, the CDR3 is TGTGCCAGCAGCTTAGAAAGCGGCACTGAAGCTTTCTTT. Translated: CASSLESGTEAFF.

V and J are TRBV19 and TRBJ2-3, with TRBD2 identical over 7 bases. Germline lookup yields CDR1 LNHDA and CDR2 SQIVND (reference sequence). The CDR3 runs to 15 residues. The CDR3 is CASKGSRGYTDTQYF. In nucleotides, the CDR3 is TGTGCGTCGAAGGGCTCGCGGGGGTACACAGATACGCAGTATTTT.

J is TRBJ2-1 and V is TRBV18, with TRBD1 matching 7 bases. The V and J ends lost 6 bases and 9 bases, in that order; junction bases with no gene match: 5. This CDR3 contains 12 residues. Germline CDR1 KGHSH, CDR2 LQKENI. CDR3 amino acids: CASSLGQVEQFF. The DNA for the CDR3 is TGTGCCAGCTCTCTAGGACAGGTTGAGCAGTTCTTC.

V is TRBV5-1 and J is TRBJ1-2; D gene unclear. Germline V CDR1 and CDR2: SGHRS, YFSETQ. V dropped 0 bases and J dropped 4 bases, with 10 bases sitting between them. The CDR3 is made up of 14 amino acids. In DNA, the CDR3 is TGCGCCAGCAGCTTGGGCCCGGGAGCCTATGGCTACACCTTC. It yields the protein CASSLGPGAYGYTF.